This record looks at one T cell receptor beta chain sequence and its context. Trimming removed 4 bases from V and 1 base from J, with 15 bases in between. The CDR3 is made up of 16 amino acids. The germline V gene has CDR1 LGHDT and CDR2 YNNKEL (reference sequence). These data come from a study of blood T cell repertoires in COVID-19. Study-level background: Both acute and convalescent COVID-19 samples were obtained from the United States, Italy and Spain.

Methods used by the authors: Reference gene primer amplification gave estimated nucleated cell counts. TCRdb keeps only in-frame clones here, not all; method: immunoSEQ multiplex PCR. V and J calls and clone size are those listed in that table; D and trimming were worked out from the DNA. The data contain more than 25,000 clones, approximately 90% of them singletons. The gene calls are TRBV3-1 (or the pseudogene TRBV3-2) and TRBJ2-3, with D possibly matching TRBD1 (6 bases). This receptor was identified in a human donor in a cohort sampled during active COVID-19. Sequencing was carried out using peripheral blood. CDR3 bases: TGTGCCAGCAGCCGGACAACAGGGACGGGCACAGATACGCAGTATTTT. Translation: CASSRTTGTGTDTQYF.